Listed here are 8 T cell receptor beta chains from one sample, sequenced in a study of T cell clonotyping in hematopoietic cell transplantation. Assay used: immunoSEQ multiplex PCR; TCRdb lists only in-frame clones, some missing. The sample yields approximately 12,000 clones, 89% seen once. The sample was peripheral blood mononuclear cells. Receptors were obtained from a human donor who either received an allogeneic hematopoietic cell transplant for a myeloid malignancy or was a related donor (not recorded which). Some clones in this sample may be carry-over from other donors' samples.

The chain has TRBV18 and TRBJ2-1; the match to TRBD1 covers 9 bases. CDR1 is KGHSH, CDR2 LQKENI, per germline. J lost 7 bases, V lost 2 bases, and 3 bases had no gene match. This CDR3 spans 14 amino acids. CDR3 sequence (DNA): TGTGCCAGCTCACCATTAGGACAGGGGAATGAGCAGTTCTTC. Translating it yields CASSPLGQGNEQFF.

DNA for the CDR3: TGTGCCAGTAGTATTGTTCCAGGGACGCAGCAGCCCCAGCATTTT. It codes for CASSIVPGTQQPQHF. The gene calls are TRBV19 and TRBJ1-5; tentatively, D is TRBD1 (5 bases). Per the germline V gene, CDR1 is LNHDA and CDR2 is SQIVND (reference sequence). This CDR3 region has 15 residues. V was trimmed by 3 bases and J by 7 bases, leaving 16 bases between them.

CDR3 DNA: TGTGCCTGGAGTGTACGCGTTTCAAATCAGCCCCAGCATTTT. Translation: CAWSVRVSNQPQHF. The chain joins TRBV30 to TRBJ1-5; D not resolved. V lost 0 bases and J lost 4, with 10 bases in between. In germline, CDR1 is GTSNPN, CDR2 SVGIG (reference sequence). This CDR3 region has 14 residues. Drawing the rest from reference TRBV30 and TRBJ1-5, the complete variable domain is SQTIHQWPATLVQPVGSPLSLECTVEGTSNPNLYWYRQAAGRGLQLLFYSVGIGQISSEVPQNLSASRPQDRQFILSSKKLLLSDSGFYLCAWSVRVSNQPQHFGDGTRLSIL.

CDR3 in DNA: TGTGCCAGCCGAAGGACAGGGCTGAACACTGAAGCTTTCTTT. As protein: CASRRTGLNTEAFF. The rearrangement joins TRBV6-5 to TRBJ1-1; TRBD1 matches 8 bases. Trimming at V came to 8 bases and at J to 0 bases, leaving 5 bases not matched to a gene. The CDR3 is made up of 14 amino acids. Germline CDR1 reads MNHEY; CDR2 reads SVGAGI.

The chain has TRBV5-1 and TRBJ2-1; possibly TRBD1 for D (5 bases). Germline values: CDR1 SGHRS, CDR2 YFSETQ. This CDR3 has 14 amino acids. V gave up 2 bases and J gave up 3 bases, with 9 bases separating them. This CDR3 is CASSFDSFYNEQFF. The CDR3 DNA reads TGCGCCAGCAGCTTCGACAGTTTCTACAATGAGCAGTTCTTC.

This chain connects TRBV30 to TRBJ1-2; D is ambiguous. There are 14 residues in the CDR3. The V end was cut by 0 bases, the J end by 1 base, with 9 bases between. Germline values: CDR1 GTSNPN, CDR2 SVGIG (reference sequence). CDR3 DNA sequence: TGTGCCTGGAGTGTGGAGGGATATAACTATGGCTACACCTTC. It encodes CAWSVEGYNYGYTF.

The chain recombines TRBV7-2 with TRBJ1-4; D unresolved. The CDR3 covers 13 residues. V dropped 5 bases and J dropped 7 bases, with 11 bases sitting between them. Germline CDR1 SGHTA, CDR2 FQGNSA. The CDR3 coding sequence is TGTGCCAGCAGCCTCCTTCCCCGTGAAAAACTGTTTTTT. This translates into CASSLLPREKLFF. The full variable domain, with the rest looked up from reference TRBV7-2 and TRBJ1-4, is GAGVSQSPSNKVTEKGKDVELRCDPISGHTALYWYRQSLGQGLEFLIYFQGNSAPDKSGLPSDRFSAERTGGSVSTLTIQRTQQEDSAVYLCASSLLPREKLFFGSGTQLSVL.

The CDR3 reads CASSARDRGRDGYTF. The CDR3 region has the DNA TGTGCCAGCAGCGCGAGGGACAGGGGTAGGGATGGCTACACCTTC. The chain employs TRBV9 and TRBJ1-2; 10 nucleotides agree with TRBD1. V gave up 3 bases and J gave up 6 bases; unmatched junction bases: 8. In germline, CDR1 is SGDLS, CDR2 YYNGEE. This CDR3 has 15 residues.